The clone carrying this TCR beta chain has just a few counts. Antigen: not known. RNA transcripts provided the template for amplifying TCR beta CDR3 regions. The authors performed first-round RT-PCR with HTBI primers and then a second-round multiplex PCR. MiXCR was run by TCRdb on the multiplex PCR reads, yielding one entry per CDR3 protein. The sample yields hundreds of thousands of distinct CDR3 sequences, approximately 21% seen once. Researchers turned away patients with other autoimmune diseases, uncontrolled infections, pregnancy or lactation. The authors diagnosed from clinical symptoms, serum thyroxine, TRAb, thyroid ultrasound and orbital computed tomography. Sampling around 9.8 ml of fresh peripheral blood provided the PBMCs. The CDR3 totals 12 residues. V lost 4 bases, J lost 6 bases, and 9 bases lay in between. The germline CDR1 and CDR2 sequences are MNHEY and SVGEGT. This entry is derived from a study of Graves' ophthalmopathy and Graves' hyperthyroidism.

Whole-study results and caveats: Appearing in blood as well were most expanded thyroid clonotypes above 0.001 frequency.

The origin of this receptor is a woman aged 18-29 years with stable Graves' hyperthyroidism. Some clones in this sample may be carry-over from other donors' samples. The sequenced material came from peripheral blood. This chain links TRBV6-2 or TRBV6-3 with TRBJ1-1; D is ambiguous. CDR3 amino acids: CASSLRVSEAFF. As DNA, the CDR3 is TGTGCCAGCAGTTTGAGGGTTTCTGAAGCTTTCTTT.